The present T cell receptor beta chain was sequenced within a study of CD8+CD57+ T cells in acquired aplastic anemia. Only patients with CD8+CD57+ cell expansion on flow cytometry were chosen for sequencing. Every one of the patients had aplastic anemia (severe, acquired). With regard to this clonotype: Relative to the germline gene, one junction end is altered; a read error may explain this.

For CDR3 and TCR beta VDJ profiling, genomic DNA was the template used. TCRdb reanalysed the reads using MiXCR and keeps one entry per CDR3 protein. This table has approximately 260,000 distinct CDR3 sequences, around 82% appearing once. The CDR3 is 13 residues long. Germline CDR1 reads SEHNR; CDR2 reads FQNEAQ (reference sequence). This sequence originates from a human donor with aplastic anemia. Sequenced sample: sorted CD4+, CD8+, or CD8+CD57+ T cells (not recorded which) from PBMCs. The chain recombines TRBV7-9 with TRBJ2-5; D possibly corresponds to TRBD1 (6 bases). CDR3 region: CATRGPPGETEYF. CDR3 bases: TGTGCCACCAGGGGACCGCCAGGGGAGACCGAGTACTTC.